This TCR beta chain derives from a study of blood T cell repertoires in COVID-19. The authors' processing: Amplification of reference gene primers was used by the study to estimate nucleated cell counts. Some clones are missing from TCRdb's copy, which holds only in-frame ones; the method was immunoSEQ multiplex PCR. V and J calls and clone size are given by that table; D and trimming were obtained from the DNA. This table has about 180,000 clones, approximately 83% appearing once. The CDR3 is made up of 15 amino acids. Germline CDR1 is MNHEY and CDR2 is SVGAGI. The V gene lost 2 bases and the J gene lost 2 bases, with 11 bases spanning the gap.

The sequenced sample was peripheral blood. The rearrangement joins TRBV6-5 to TRBJ2-3; a weak D match, TRBD2 (5 bases). This TCR came from a man aged 55-75 years with acute or convalescent COVID-19. The CDR3 DNA is TGTGCCAGCAGTTACAGGCTAGCAGACACAGATACGCAGTATTTT. Protein sequence: CASSYRLADTDTQYF.